Following are 24 T cell receptor beta chains from one sample sequenced in a study of monozygotic twins with inflammatory bowel disease. TCRdb reprocessed the 5' RACE reads and stores each CDR3 protein as one record, lacking DNA. This sample's clone table lists approximately 150,000 distinct CDR3 sequences. The sample was blood. Receptors were obtained from a human donor with ulcerative colitis or Crohn's disease, or a healthy co-twin of an affected twin (not recorded which).

This chain joins TRBV20-1 and TRBJ2-2; without DNA, the TCRdb call of TRBD1 cannot be checked. Germline assignment: CDR1 DFQATT and CDR2 SNEGSKA (reference sequence). The CDR3 runs 12 residues. The CDR3 is CSGDRKTGELFF.

The genes are TRBV7-9 and TRBJ2-2; as DNA is missing, the TRBD1 call by TCRdb cannot be tested. The germline V gene encodes CDR1 SEHNR and CDR2 FQNEAQ (reference sequence). This CDR3 region has 15 residues. CDR3: CASSLREGATGELFF.

The rearrangement joins TRBV20-1 to TRBJ2-3. The germline V gene has CDR1 DFQATT and CDR2 SNEGSKA (reference sequence). The CDR3 has 14 amino acids. The CDR3 region is CSARPTPSTDTQYF.

CDR3 sequence reads: CSARPQHRLGIMNTEAFF. The J gene is TRBJ1-1, the V gene TRBV20-1. CDR1 and CDR2 from the germline V gene are DFQATT and SNEGSKA (reference sequence). This CDR3 is built from 18 residues.

The chain has TRBV5-1 and TRBJ1-1. The germline V gene has CDR1 SGHRS and CDR2 YFSETQ. CDR3 length equals 13 residues. The CDR3 protein is CASSLVQDTEAFF.

The CDR3 sequence: CATSRDGTSGSNEQFF. The chain employs TRBV15 and TRBJ2-1; TCRdb gives TRBD2 as the D gene, but with no DNA this cannot be confirmed. Germline CDR1 reads LNHNV; CDR2 reads YYDKDF (reference sequence). The CDR3 length is 16 residues.

V usage is TRBV2 and J usage is TRBJ1-1; TCRdb selects TRBD1, and the lack of DNA leaves this call unchecked. CDR1 is SNHLY, CDR2 FYNNEI, per germline. The CDR3 loop spans 14 amino acids. CDR3 sequence reads: CASSVQGSNTEAFF.

The V and J genes are TRBV20-1 and TRBJ2-3; as DNA is missing, the TRBD2 call by TCRdb cannot be tested. This CDR3 is built from 15 residues. The germline V gene has CDR1 DFQATT and CDR2 SNEGSKA (reference sequence). This CDR3 is CSASAPTSGITTQYF.

The V and J genes are TRBV20-1 and TRBJ1-2; absent DNA, TCRdb's TRBD1 call cannot be checked. The CDR3 runs 15 residues. Per the germline V gene, CDR1 is DFQATT and CDR2 is SNEGSKA (reference sequence). The CDR3 spells CSARARDSSYYGYTF.

The genes are TRBV18 and TRBJ2-7; TCRdb outputs TRBD1, but without DNA this stays unchecked. The CDR3 covers 17 residues. CDR1 and CDR2 from the germline V gene are KGHSH and LQKENI. CDR3 sequence: CASSLNVGDQGAYEQYF.

The V gene is TRBV7-2, the J gene TRBJ1-6. Looked up from germline, CDR1 is SGHTA and CDR2 is FQGNSA. The CDR3 is 15 amino acids. CDR3 amino acids: CASKQISSYNSPLHF. Together with reference TRBV7-2 and TRBJ1-6, the CDR3 gives the full variable domain: GAGVSQSPSNKVTEKGKDVELRCDPISGHTALYWYRQSLGQGLEFLIYFQGNSAPDKSGLPSDRFSAERTGGSVSTLTIQRTQQEDSAVYLCASKQISSYNSPLHFGNGTRLTVT.

The chain uses TRBV6-1 and TRBJ2-7; without DNA, the TCRdb call of TRBD2 cannot be checked. Germline CDR1 is MNHNS and CDR2 is SASEGT. This CDR3 is built from 20 residues. CDR3 sequence: CASSEFLGTSGRALGYEQYF.

The chain combines TRBV20-1 with TRBJ2-2; there is no DNA to check the TCRdb D call of TRBD1. Germline V gene lookup returns CDR1 DFQATT and CDR2 SNEGSKA (reference sequence). The CDR3 consists of 16 residues. The CDR3: CSTRDPLTGGSGELFF.

The chain has TRBV23-1 and TRBJ2-7; lacking DNA, the TRBD1 call made by TCRdb goes unchecked. TRBV23-1 is recorded as an ORF, its role being uncertain. The CDR3 sequence is 14 residues long. The chain's CDR3 is CASSQDGGQDEQYF.

The V call is TRBV2, the J call TRBJ2-2; absent DNA, TCRdb's TRBD2 call cannot be checked. This CDR3 spans 16 amino acids. Germline V gene sequence: CDR1 SNHLY, CDR2 FYNNEI. The CDR3 here is CASRGLGTSGKGELFF. The full variable domain, completed using reference TRBV2 and TRBJ2-2, is EPEVTQTPSHQVTQMGQEVILRCVPISNHLYFYWYRQILGQKVEFLVSFYNNEISEKSEIFDDQFSVERPDGSNFTLKIRSTKLEDSAMYFCASRGLGTSGKGELFFGEGSRLTVL.

This chain uses TRBV10-3 with TRBJ1-1. Germline V gene lookup returns CDR1 ENHRY and CDR2 SYGVKD. This CDR3 comprises 15 residues. The CDR3 sequence: CATTPNSGGGTEAFF.

The V and J genes are TRBV7-9 and TRBJ2-7; TCRdb designates TRBD1, a call that cannot be tested without DNA. From germline, CDR1 is SEHNR and CDR2 FQNEAQ (reference sequence). This CDR3 contains 12 residues. This CDR3 is CASSLGRDEQYF.

The chain has TRBV24-1 and TRBJ1-2; TCRdb reports TRBD1, a call that lacks DNA to check it against. CDR1 is KGHDR and CDR2 is SFDVKD in the germline V gene. The CDR3 contains 14 residues. This CDR3 is CATSDSGTLNGYTF.

This chain uses TRBV20-1 with TRBJ2-7. Germline V gives CDR1 DFQATT, CDR2 SNEGSKA (reference sequence). The CDR3 sequence is 11 residues long. This CDR3 is CSAGDIYEQYF.

The chain has TRBV7-9 and TRBJ2-3; TCRdb proposes TRBD2, but this gene call is untestable without DNA. Germline CDR1 reads SEHNR; CDR2 reads FQNEAQ (reference sequence). CDR3 size: 16 residues. CDR3 in amino acids: CASSPKLAGNTDTQYF. Full variable domain (outside the CDR3, taken from reference TRBV7-9 and TRBJ2-3): DTGVSQNPRHKITKRGQNVTFRCDPISEHNRLYWYRQTLGQGPEFLTYFQNEAQLEKSRLLSDRFSAERPKGSFSTLEIQRTEQGDSAMYLCASSPKLAGNTDTQYFGPGTRLTVL.

V and J are TRBV5-6 and TRBJ1-5. Germline CDR1 and CDR2: SGHDT and YYEEEE. This CDR3 contains 12 residues. The CDR3 sequence is CASSFFNQPQHF.

The J gene is TRBJ2-2, the V gene TRBV10-3; the D call of TRBD1 rests on TCRdb alone, since no DNA is present to check it. In germline, CDR1 is ENHRY, CDR2 SYGVKD. CDR3 length equals 15 residues. The CDR3 sequence is CAISGGTGDTGELFF.

The gene calls are TRBV6-1 and TRBJ2-5; TCRdb calls TRBD1, which cannot be checked without DNA. CDR1 is MNHNS, CDR2 SASEGT, per germline. The CDR3 contains 16 residues. The CDR3 spells CASSTGGLGEEETQYF.

The V and J genes are TRBV20-1 and TRBJ1-4; TCRdb outputs TRBD1, but without DNA this stays unchecked. The CDR3 length is 13 residues. Germline CDR1 and CDR2: DFQATT and SNEGSKA (reference sequence). The CDR3 loop is CSAAGTGTEKLFF.